The source of this T cell receptor (beta chain) is a study of metastatic and nonmetastatic thyroid tumors. Study details: Comparative analysis of repertoires was undertaken across blood and tumor or nodule tissue obtained from malignant and benign thyroid patients.

This clone showed up just a few times. Its antigen is undetermined. As originally analysed: To classify distant metastasis in papillary thyroid cancer, a model was built from CDR3 differences across clinicopathological groups. From the PCR reads, TCRdb re-called clones with MiXCR. These V and J calls rely on TCRdb rather than the paper's analysis. The data contain 30,000 to 35,000 clones, 20% to 25% of them seen just once; the ten biggest clones take up roughly 3%. The CDR3 length is 13 residues. Trimming cost V 2 bases and J 9 bases, with 11 bases left between them. Germline V CDR1 and CDR2: MNHEY, SVGEGT. All patients reached thyroid surgery having received no treatment beforehand. Findings and caveats of the study: The study reportedly found significantly higher TCR beta diversity in malignant thyroid tumors than benign nodules, in blood and tumor.

This chain links TRBV6-2 or TRBV6-3 with TRBJ2-1; D possibly corresponds to TRBD2 (5 bases). The specimen sequenced was tumor tissue. The source of this sequence is a male donor with papillary thyroid cancer or a benign thyroid nodule (not recorded which). Some clones in this sample may be carry-over from other donors' samples. The CDR3 nucleotides read TGTGCCAGCAGTTACAGCGGTAAATGTGAGCAGTTCTTC. Translated, it gives CASSYSGKCEQFF.